The sequence of this TCR beta chain was determined in a study of T cell repertoires in cytomegalovirus infection (dated by TCRdb to between 2017 and 2020). With respect to the entire study: Donor HLA type was relevant to the analysis, as public TCR beta signatures indicated carriage of CMV infection together with the matching HLA type.

The full study reports these points: In both this cohort and an independent roughly 350-donor cohort, the cumulative frequency of public TCR beta family members distinguished carriers of CMV infection plus the relevant HLA type. The ex vivo response was dominated by HLA-C-restricted CMV-specific TCR beta clonotypes, which also provided the single most frequent clonotype in two of eight donors.

As regards this clonotype: Its recognized antigen is unknown. No much larger clonotype is one base removed from it; base qualities were not supplied.

The data were produced on an Illumina HiSeq 1500. In-frame beta chains were kept once TCRdb had trimmed the public reads at Q25 with fastp and called clones with MiXCR. Records with the same CDR3 protein are collapsed into one entry carrying the most frequent genes and DNA. The sample table records 150,000 to 200,000 distinct CDR3 sequences; under 25% of these occur just once. Of the sample, less than 3.5% is held by the ten largest clones. The germline V gene (reference sequence) sets CDR1 to DFQATT and CDR2 to SNEGSKA. The trim is 5 bases for V and 4 bases for J, with a gap of 23 bases between the germline ends. Reading from cysteine to phenylalanine, the CDR3 counts 16 amino acids. Just the 48-base CDR3 DNA is kept, in frame starting at base 1.

The specimen sequenced was PBMCs. The rearranged chain carries TRBV20-1 and TRBJ2-5; the D gene is possibly TRBD1 or TRBD2, with 6 bases matching each. The receptor was derived from a human donor in good health (CMV status not recorded). Some clones in this sample may be carry-over from other donors' samples. The DNA reads TGCAGTGCTCTCGGGGGCTGGCTTGAAGGGGCAGAGACCCAGTACTTC. The resulting protein is CSALGGWLEGAETQYF.